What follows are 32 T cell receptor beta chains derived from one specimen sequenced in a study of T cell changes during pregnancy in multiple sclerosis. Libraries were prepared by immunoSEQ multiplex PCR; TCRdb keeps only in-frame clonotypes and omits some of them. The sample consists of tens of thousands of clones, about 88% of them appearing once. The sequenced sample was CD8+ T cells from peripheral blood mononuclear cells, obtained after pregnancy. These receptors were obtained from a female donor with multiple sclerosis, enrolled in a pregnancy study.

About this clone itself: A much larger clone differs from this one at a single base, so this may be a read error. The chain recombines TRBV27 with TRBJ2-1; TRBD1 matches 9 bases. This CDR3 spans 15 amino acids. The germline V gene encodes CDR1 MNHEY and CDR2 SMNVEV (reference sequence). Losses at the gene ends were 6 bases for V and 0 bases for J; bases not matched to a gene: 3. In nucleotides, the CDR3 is TGTGCCAGCAGCCTGACAGGGGGCTCCTACAATGAGCAGTTCTTC. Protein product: CASSLTGGSYNEQFF.

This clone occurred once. In nucleotides, the CDR3 is TGTGCCAGCCTCGGGGGTTATGGCTACACCTTC. It translates to CASLGGYGYTF. This chain joins TRBV27 and TRBJ1-2; a weak D match, TRBD1 (5 bases). The ends were cut back, 8 bases at V and 5 bases at J, with 9 bases in the middle. Germline-derived CDR1 and CDR2 are MNHEY and SMNVEV (reference sequence). The CDR3 has 11 amino acids.

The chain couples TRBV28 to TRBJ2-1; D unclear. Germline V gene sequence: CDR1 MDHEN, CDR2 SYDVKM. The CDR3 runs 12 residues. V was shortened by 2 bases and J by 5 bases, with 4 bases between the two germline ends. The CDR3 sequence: CASSLTDNEQFF. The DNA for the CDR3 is TGTGCCAGCAGTTTAACGGACAATGAGCAGTTCTTC.

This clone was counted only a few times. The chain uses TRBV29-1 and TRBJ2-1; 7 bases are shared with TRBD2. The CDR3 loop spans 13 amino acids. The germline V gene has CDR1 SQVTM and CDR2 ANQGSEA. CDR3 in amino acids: CSMGGGSYNEQFF. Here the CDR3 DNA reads TGCAGTATGGGGGGAGGGAGCTACAATGAGCAGTTCTTC.

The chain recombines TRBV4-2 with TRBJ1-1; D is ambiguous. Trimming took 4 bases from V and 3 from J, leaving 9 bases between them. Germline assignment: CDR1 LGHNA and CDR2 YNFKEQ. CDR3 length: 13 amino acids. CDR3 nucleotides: TGTGCCAGCAGCCTACACCGGGACACTGAAGCTTTCTTT. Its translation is CASSLHRDTEAFF.

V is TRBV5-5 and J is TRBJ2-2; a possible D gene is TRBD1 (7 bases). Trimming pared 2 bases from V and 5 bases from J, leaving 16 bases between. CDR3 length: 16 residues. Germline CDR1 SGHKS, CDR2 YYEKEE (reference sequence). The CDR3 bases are TGTGCCAGCAGCTTAGTGGAGGGGGCAGGAACCGGGGAGCTGTTTTTT. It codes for CASSLVEGAGTGELFF.

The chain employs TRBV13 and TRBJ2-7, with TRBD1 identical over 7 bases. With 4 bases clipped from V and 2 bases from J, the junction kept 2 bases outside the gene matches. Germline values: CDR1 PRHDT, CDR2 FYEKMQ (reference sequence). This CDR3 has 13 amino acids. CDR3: CASSSGTAYEQYF. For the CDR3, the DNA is TGTGCCAGCAGCTCCGGGACAGCCTACGAGCAGTACTTC.

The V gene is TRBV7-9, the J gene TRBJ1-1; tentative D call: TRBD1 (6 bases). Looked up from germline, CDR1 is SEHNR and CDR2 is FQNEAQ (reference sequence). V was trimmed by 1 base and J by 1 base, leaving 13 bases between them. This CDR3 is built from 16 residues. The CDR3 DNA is TGTGCCAGCAGCTTAGGGGTGTGGGGACAGAACACTGAAGCTTTCTTT. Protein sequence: CASSLGVWGQNTEAFF.

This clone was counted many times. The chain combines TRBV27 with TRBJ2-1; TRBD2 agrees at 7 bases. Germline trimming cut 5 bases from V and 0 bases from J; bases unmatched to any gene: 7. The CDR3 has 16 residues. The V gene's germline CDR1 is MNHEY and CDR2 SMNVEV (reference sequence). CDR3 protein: CASSAGRMSSYNEQFF. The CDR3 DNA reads TGTGCCAGCAGTGCCGGGAGGATGAGCTCCTACAATGAGCAGTTCTTC.

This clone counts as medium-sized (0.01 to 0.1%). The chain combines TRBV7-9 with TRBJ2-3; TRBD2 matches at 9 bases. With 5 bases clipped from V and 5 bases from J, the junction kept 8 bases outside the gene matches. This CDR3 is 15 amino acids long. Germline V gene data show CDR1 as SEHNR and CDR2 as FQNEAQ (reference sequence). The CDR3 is CASSTLAGAVDTQYF. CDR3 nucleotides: TGTGCCAGCAGCACTTTAGCGGGAGCGGTAGATACGCAGTATTTT.

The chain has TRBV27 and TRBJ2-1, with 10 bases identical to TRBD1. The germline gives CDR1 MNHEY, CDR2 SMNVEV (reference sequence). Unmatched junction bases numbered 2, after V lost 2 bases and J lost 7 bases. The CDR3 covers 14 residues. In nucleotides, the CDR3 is TGTGCCAGCAGTTTAAGACAGGGGGCAAATGAGCAGTTCTTC. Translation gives CASSLRQGANEQFF.

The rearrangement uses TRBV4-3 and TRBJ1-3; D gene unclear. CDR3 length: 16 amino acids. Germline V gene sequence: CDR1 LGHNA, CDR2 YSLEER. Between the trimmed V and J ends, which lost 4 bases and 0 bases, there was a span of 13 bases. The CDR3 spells CASSPEADPSGNTIYF. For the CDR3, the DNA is TGCGCCAGCAGCCCCGAGGCAGACCCCTCTGGAAACACCATATATTTT.

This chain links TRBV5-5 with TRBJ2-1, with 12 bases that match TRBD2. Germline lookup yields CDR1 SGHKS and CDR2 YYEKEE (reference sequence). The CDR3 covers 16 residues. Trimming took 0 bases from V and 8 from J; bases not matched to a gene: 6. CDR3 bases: TGTGCCAGCAGCTTGGTCGGCCTAGCGGGAGGGTATGAGCAGTTCTTC. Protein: CASSLVGLAGGYEQFF. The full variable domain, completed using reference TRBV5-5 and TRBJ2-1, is DAGVTQSPTHLIKTRGQQVTLRCSPISGHKSVSWYQQVLGQGPQFIFQYYEKEERGRGNFPDRFSARQFPNYSSELNVNALLLGDSALYLCASSLVGLAGGYEQFFGPGTRLTVL.

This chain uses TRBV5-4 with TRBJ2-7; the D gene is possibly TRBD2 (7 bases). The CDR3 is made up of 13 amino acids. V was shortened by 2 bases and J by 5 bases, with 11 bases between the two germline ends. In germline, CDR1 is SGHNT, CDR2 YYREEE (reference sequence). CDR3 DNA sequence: TGTGCCAGCAGCTTCCGGGGGGCCCACGAGCAGTACTTC. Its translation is CASSFRGAHEQYF.

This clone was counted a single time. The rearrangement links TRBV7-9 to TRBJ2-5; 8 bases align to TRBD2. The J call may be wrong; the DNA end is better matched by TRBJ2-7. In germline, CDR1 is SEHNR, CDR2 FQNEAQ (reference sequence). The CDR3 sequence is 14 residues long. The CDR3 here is CASSTLAGSYEQYF. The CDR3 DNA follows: TGTGCCAGCAGTACTCTAGCGGGCTCCTACGAGCAGTACTTC.

CDR3 nucleotide sequence: TGTGCCAGCAGCAAAAGGATTAGCGGGAGAACCTCCTACGAGCAGTACTTC. It yields the protein CASSKRISGRTSYEQYF. The chain carries TRBV21-1 and TRBJ2-7; the table's D call, TRBD2, was not checked against the DNA. TRBV21-1 is flagged as a pseudogene. The CDR3 covers 17 residues.

The CDR3 bases are TGTGCCAGCAGCCCGCAGGGGGTTGAGCAGTTCTTC. Encoded protein: CASSPQGVEQFF. The rearrangement uses TRBV14 and TRBJ2-1; the match to TRBD1 covers 7 bases. The V gene end was trimmed by 4 bases and the J gene end by 9 bases; junction bases not matched to a gene: 3. Germline loops: CDR1 SGHDN, CDR2 FVKESK. This CDR3 has 12 amino acids.

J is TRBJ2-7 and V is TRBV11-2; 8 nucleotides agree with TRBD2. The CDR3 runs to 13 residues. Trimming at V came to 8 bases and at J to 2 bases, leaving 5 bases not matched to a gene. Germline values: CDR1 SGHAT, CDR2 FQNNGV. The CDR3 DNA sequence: TGTGCCAGCGAGACTAGCGCGGCCTACGAGCAGTACTTC. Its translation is CASETSAAYEQYF.

DNA of the CDR3: TGTGCCAGCATAGGCCGAGGAACCCAGTACTTC. Residues: CASIGRGTQYF. The chain links TRBV5-4 to TRBJ2-5; D is undetermined. Trimming pared 6 bases from V and 8 bases from J, leaving 11 bases between. Germline-derived CDR1 and CDR2 are SGHNT and YYREEE (reference sequence). The CDR3 loop spans 11 amino acids.

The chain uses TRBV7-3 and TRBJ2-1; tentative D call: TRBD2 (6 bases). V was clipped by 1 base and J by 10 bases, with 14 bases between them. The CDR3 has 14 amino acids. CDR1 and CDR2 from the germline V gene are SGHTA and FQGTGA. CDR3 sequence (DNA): TGTGCCAGCAGCTTAATGGGACTCGGAGTGGAGCAGTTCTTC. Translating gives CASSLMGLGVEQFF.

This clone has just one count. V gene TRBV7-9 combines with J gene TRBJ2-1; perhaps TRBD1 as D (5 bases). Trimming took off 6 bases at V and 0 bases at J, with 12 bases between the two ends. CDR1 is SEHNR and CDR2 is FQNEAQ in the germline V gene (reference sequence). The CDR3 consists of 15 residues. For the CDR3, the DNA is TGTGCCAGCAGACAGGACGCCAGCTCCTACAATGAGCAGTTCTTC. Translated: CASRQDASSYNEQFF.

The CDR3, as DNA: TGTGCCAGCAGCCCGGACTCAAGCTCCTACAATGAGCAGTTCTTC. This sequence encodes CASSPDSSSYNEQFF. This sequence joins TRBV7-3 and TRBJ2-1; possibly TRBD2 for D (5 bases). In germline, CDR1 is SGHTA, CDR2 FQGTGA. CDR3 length: 15 amino acids. Trimming removed 5 bases at V and 0 bases at J, with 11 bases between.

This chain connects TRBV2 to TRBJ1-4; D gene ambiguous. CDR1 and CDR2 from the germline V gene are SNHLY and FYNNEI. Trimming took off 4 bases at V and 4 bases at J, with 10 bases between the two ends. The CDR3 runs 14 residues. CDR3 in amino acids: CASSGIAINEKLFF. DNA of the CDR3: TGTGCCAGCAGTGGAATAGCGATTAATGAAAAACTGTTTTTT.

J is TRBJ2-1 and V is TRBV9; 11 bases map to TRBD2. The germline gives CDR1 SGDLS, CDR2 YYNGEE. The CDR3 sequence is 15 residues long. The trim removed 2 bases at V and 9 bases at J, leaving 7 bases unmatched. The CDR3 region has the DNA TGTGCCAGCAGCGTCGATAGCGGGAGGGCCATTGAGCAGTTCTTC. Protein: CASSVDSGRAIEQFF. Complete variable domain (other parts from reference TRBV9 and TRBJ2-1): DSGVTQTPKHLITATGQRVTLRCSPRSGDLSVYWYQQSLDQGLQFLIQYYNGEERAKGNILERFSAQQFPDLHSELNLSSLELGDSALYFCASSVDSGRAIEQFFGPGTRLTVL.

The CDR3 DNA reads TGCGCCAGCAGCCAAGACTGGGGGGGAAGATTGGACGAGCAGTACTTC. Amino acids: CASSQDWGGRLDEQYF. The V call is TRBV4-1, the J call TRBJ2-7; TRBD2 matches 7 bases. The germline V gene has CDR1 MGHRA and CDR2 YSYEKL. The CDR3 runs 16 residues. The V gene end was trimmed by 0 bases and the J gene end by 5 bases; junction bases not matched to a gene: 10.

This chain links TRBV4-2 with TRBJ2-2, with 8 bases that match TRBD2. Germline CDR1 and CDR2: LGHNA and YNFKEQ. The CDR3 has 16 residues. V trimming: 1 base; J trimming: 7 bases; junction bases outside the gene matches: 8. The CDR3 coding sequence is TGTGCCAGCAGCCAAGGAGTTGGGACTAGGGACGGGGAGCTGTTTTTT. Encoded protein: CASSQGVGTRDGELFF.

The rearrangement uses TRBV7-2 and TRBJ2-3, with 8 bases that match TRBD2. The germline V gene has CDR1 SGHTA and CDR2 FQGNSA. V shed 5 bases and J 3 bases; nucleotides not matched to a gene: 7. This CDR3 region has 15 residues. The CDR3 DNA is TGTGCCAGCAGCGGCCCTACTAGCGGTACAGATACGCAGTATTTT. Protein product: CASSGPTSGTDTQYF. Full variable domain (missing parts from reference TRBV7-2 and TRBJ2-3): GAGVSQSPSNKVTEKGKDVELRCDPISGHTALYWYRQSLGQGLEFLIYFQGNSAPDKSGLPSDRFSAERTGGSVSTLTIQRTQQEDSAVYLCASSGPTSGTDTQYFGPGTRLTVL.

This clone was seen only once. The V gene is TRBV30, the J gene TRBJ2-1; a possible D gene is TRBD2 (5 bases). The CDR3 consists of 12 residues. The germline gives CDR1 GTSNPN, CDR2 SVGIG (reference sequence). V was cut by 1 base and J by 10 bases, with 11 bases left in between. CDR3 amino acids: CAWSDHSDEQFF. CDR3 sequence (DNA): TGTGCCTGGAGTGACCATAGCGACGAGCAGTTCTTC.

The CDR3 region is CASSFNVGTSGSAEQFF. The CDR3 DNA reads as TGTGCCAGCAGCTTCAATGTCGGGACTAGCGGGTCGGCTGAGCAGTTCTTC. V is TRBV5-5 and J is TRBJ2-1; 12 nucleotides match TRBD2. CDR1 is SGHKS, CDR2 YYEKEE, per germline (reference sequence). This CDR3 is built from 17 residues. V lost 2 bases and J lost 9; bases outside the gene matches: 12.

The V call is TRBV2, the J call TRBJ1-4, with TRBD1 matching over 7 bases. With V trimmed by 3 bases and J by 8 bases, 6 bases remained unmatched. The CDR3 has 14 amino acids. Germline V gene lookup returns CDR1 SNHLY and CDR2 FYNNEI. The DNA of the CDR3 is TGTGCCAGCAGTGAGGGGACAGTCGAGGAAAAACTGTTTTTT. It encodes CASSEGTVEEKLFF.

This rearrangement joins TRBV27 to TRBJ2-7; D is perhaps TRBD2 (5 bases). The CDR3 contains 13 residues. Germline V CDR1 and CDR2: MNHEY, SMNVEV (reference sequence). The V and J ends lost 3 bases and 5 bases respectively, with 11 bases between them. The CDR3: CASSFYGENEQYF. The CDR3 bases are TGTGCCAGCAGTTTCTACGGGGAAAACGAGCAGTACTTC.

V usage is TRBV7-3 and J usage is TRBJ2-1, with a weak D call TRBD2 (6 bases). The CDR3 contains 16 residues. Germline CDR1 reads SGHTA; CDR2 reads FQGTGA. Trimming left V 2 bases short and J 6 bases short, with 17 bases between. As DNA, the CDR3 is TGTGCCAGCAGCTTAGCGGGAATCTTCGGGTTCAATGAGCAGTTCTTC. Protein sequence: CASSLAGIFGFNEQFF.